The rows below give T cell receptor beta chains drawn from one sample of a study of T cell responses to AZD1222 COVID-19 vaccine. Sequencing was performed with immunoSEQ multiplex PCR; in TCRdb, only in-frame clones are kept and a portion is missing. The table includes tens of thousands of clones, approximately 78% detected once. Sequencing used peripheral blood, obtained on day 0 of AZD1222 vaccination. The origin of the receptors is an adult in good health. Both conserved end residues are part of each CDR3. The order of the fields is D gene, V gene, J gene, clone size, CDR3 DNA, CDR3 protein. D genes are given only for firm matches. Not every row has a clone size; where given, it reads once, few, many or a size class.

d_call: -
v_call: TRBV11-2
j_call: TRBJ2-5
clone_size: -
cdr3_nt: TGTGCCAGCAGCACTGACTGGTCGGGCAGCGAGACCCAGTACTTC
cdr3_aa: CASSTDWSGSETQYF

d_call: -
v_call: TRBV11-2
j_call: TRBJ2-7
clone_size: -
cdr3_nt: TGTGCCAGCAGCTTAGTCGCAGGGAACCTATACGAGCAGTACTTC
cdr3_aa: CASSLVAGNLYEQYF

d_call: TRBD2
v_call: TRBV29-1
j_call: TRBJ2-1
clone_size: -
cdr3_nt: TGCAGCGTTGAAGATGGCGGGAGCTCCGACAATGAGCAGTTCTTC
cdr3_aa: CSVEDGGSSDNEQFF

d_call: -
v_call: TRBV11-2
j_call: TRBJ2-1
clone_size: -
cdr3_nt: TGTGCCAGCAGCTTAGCCTCCTACAATGAGCAGTTCTTC
cdr3_aa: CASSLASYNEQFF

d_call: -
v_call: TRBV7-2
j_call: TRBJ1-1
clone_size: few
cdr3_nt: TGTGCCAGCAGCCCCATGGATGAAGCTTTCTTT
cdr3_aa: CASSPMDEAFF

d_call: -
v_call: TRBV10-3
j_call: TRBJ2-6
clone_size: -
cdr3_nt: TGTGCCATCAGTGAGACCGGTTTGGGGGAGTACGGGGCCAACGTCCTGACTTTC
cdr3_aa: CAISETGLGEYGANVLTF

d_call: TRBD1
v_call: TRBV19
j_call: TRBJ2-3
clone_size: few
cdr3_nt: TGTGCCAGTAGTATAGCCGGGACAGGGCGCACAGATACGCAGTATTTT
cdr3_aa: CASSIAGTGRTDTQYF

d_call: TRBD1
v_call: TRBV30
j_call: TRBJ1-1
clone_size: -
cdr3_nt: TGTGCCTGGAGTTCTCCCAAAACAGGGGAAGCTGAAGCTTTCTTT
cdr3_aa: CAWSSPKTGEAEAFF

d_call: -
v_call: TRBV7-8
j_call: TRBJ1-2
clone_size: few
cdr3_nt: TGTGCCAGCAGCTCCAAATCGGGGGGCTATGGCTACACCTTC
cdr3_aa: CASSSKSGGYGYTF

d_call: TRBD1
v_call: TRBV7-9
j_call: TRBJ2-1
clone_size: -
cdr3_nt: TGTGCCAGCAGCCGTGGGACAGTGCTTTTCTCCTACAATGAGCAGTTCTTC
cdr3_aa: CASSRGTVLFSYNEQFF

d_call: -
v_call: TRBV24-1
j_call: TRBJ1-5
clone_size: few
cdr3_nt: TGTGCCACCAGTGATCCCGAGAGGGGTGACAATCAGCCCCAGCATTTT
cdr3_aa: CATSDPERGDNQPQHF

d_call: TRBD2
v_call: TRBV7-9
j_call: TRBJ2-3
clone_size: -
cdr3_nt: TGTGCCAGCAGCTTAATACTAGCGGGGACAGATACGCAGTATTTT
cdr3_aa: CASSLILAGTDTQYF

d_call: TRBD2
v_call: TRBV7-2
j_call: TRBJ2-5
clone_size: few
cdr3_nt: TGTGCCAGCAGCTTATGGGGACTAGCGGGAGGCCAAGAGACCCAGTACTTC
cdr3_aa: CASSLWGLAGGQETQYF

d_call: -
v_call: TRBV5-1
j_call: TRBJ2-7
clone_size: -
cdr3_nt: TGCGCCAGCAGCCAACAGGGAATCGGTTACGAGCAGTACTTC
cdr3_aa: CASSQQGIGYEQYF

d_call: -
v_call: TRBV11-1
j_call: TRBJ1-1
clone_size: -
cdr3_nt: TGTGCCAGCAGCTTAGAGGGTATCACTGAAGCTTTCTTT
cdr3_aa: CASSLEGITEAFF

d_call: -
v_call: TRBV28
j_call: TRBJ2-5
clone_size: -
cdr3_nt: TGTGCCAGCAGATTGACAGGAAGGGAGACCCAGTACTTC
cdr3_aa: CASRLTGRETQYF

d_call: -
v_call: TRBV10-3
j_call: TRBJ2-5
clone_size: few
cdr3_nt: TGTGCCATCAGTGACCCCGGCAGGCACCAAGAGACCCAGTACTTC
cdr3_aa: CAISDPGRHQETQYF

d_call: TRBD1
v_call: TRBV7-9
j_call: TRBJ2-7
clone_size: -
cdr3_nt: TGTGCCAGCAGCTCCCCTGGGACAGCCTACGAGCAGTACTTC
cdr3_aa: CASSSPGTAYEQYF

d_call: TRBD1
v_call: TRBV6-5
j_call: TRBJ1-5
clone_size: -
cdr3_nt: TGTGCCAGCAGTTACTCCCGGACAGGGAATCAGCCCCAGCATTTT
cdr3_aa: CASSYSRTGNQPQHF

d_call: -
v_call: TRBV6-5
j_call: TRBJ1-2
clone_size: few
cdr3_nt: TGTGCCAGCAGTTACTCAGGGGACACTGGCTACACCTTC
cdr3_aa: CASSYSGDTGYTF

d_call: -
v_call: TRBV18
j_call: TRBJ2-6
clone_size: -
cdr3_nt: TGTGCCAGCTCGCTTAGTAGCTCTGGGGCCAACGTCCTGACTTTC
cdr3_aa: CASSLSSSGANVLTF

d_call: TRBD1
v_call: TRBV10-1
j_call: TRBJ2-7
clone_size: -
cdr3_nt: TGCGCCAGCATTTTGACAGGGGCCTACGAGCAGTACTTC
cdr3_aa: CASILTGAYEQYF

d_call: -
v_call: TRBV5-1
j_call: TRBJ1-3
clone_size: -
cdr3_nt: TGCGCCAGCAGCCCTAACGTTGGCTCTGGAAACACCATATATTTT
cdr3_aa: CASSPNVGSGNTIYF

d_call: TRBD2
v_call: TRBV25-1
j_call: TRBJ2-3
clone_size: few
cdr3_nt: TGTGCCAGCAGTGAGTATCCGGGAGGAGTGGATACGCAGTATTTT
cdr3_aa: CASSEYPGGVDTQYF

d_call: TRBD2
v_call: TRBV7-2
j_call: TRBJ2-5
clone_size: few
cdr3_nt: TGTGCCAGCAGTCGGGGCGGAGCGGGAGTGGAGACCCAGTACTTC
cdr3_aa: CASSRGGAGVETQYF

d_call: -
v_call: TRBV18
j_call: TRBJ2-1
clone_size: -
cdr3_nt: TGTGCCAGCTCACCCGCCTCGGGTGATTCCTACAATGAGCAGTTCTTC
cdr3_aa: CASSPASGDSYNEQFF

d_call: -
v_call: TRBV5-1
j_call: TRBJ1-5
clone_size: -
cdr3_nt: TGCGCCAGCAGCTCAGACGAAGGTCAGCCCCAGCATTTT
cdr3_aa: CASSSDEGQPQHF

d_call: -
v_call: TRBV30
j_call: TRBJ2-5
clone_size: -
cdr3_nt: TGTGCCTGGAGTGTACGAATGAGGGGTCCCGCCGAAAGATTGGAGACCCAGTACTTC
cdr3_aa: CAWSVRMRGPAERLETQYF

d_call: -
v_call: TRBV7-9
j_call: TRBJ1-4
clone_size: -
cdr3_nt: TGTGCCAGCAGCTTAGTGGCAGAGGGTGAAAAACTGTTTTTT
cdr3_aa: CASSLVAEGEKLFF

d_call: -
v_call: TRBV9
j_call: TRBJ2-3
clone_size: -
cdr3_nt: TGTGCCAGCAGCGTTTCCTCCTCTCCCACAGATACGCAGTATTTT
cdr3_aa: CASSVSSSPTDTQYF

d_call: TRBD1
v_call: TRBV3-1/TRBV3-2
j_call: TRBJ1-2
clone_size: few
cdr3_nt: TGTGCCAGCAGCCAAGATCGGGACAGGGGCTATGGCTACACCTTC
cdr3_aa: CASSQDRDRGYGYTF

d_call: -
v_call: TRBV27
j_call: TRBJ2-1
clone_size: -
cdr3_nt: TGTGCCAGCAGTTTGGTTCCCTGGGGCTCCTACAATGAGCAGTTCTTC
cdr3_aa: CASSLVPWGSYNEQFF

d_call: TRBD2
v_call: TRBV9
j_call: TRBJ2-2
clone_size: few
cdr3_nt: TGTGCCAGCAAGGGTGGACTAGCGGGAAAATCGAACACCGGGGAGCTGTTTTTT
cdr3_aa: CASKGGLAGKSNTGELFF

d_call: TRBD2
v_call: TRBV19
j_call: TRBJ2-7
clone_size: few
cdr3_nt: TGTGCCAGTAGTATAGAGGTGGCTAGCGGGGTTTCCTACGAGCAGTACTTC
cdr3_aa: CASSIEVASGVSYEQYF

d_call: -
v_call: TRBV5-1
j_call: TRBJ2-3
clone_size: -
cdr3_nt: TGCGCCAGCAGGACCCTCAGGGGCACAGATACGCAGTATTTT
cdr3_aa: CASRTLRGTDTQYF

d_call: -
v_call: TRBV19
j_call: TRBJ1-4
clone_size: -
cdr3_nt: TGTGCCAGTAGTACGGTCCAGGGCGGCGAAAAACTGTTTTTT
cdr3_aa: CASSTVQGGEKLFF

d_call: -
v_call: TRBV19
j_call: TRBJ2-2
clone_size: -
cdr3_nt: TGTGCCAGTAGTAGCCGCCTGGGTTTAGACACCGGGGAGCTGTTTTTT
cdr3_aa: CASSSRLGLDTGELFF

d_call: TRBD2
v_call: TRBV7-9
j_call: TRBJ2-1
clone_size: -
cdr3_nt: TGTGCCAGCAGCCCATCGGGGGGAGGTTGGGTCCAAACTGAGCAGTTCTTC
cdr3_aa: CASSPSGGGWVQTEQFF

d_call: -
v_call: TRBV6-1
j_call: TRBJ1-4
clone_size: few
cdr3_nt: TGTGCCAGCAGTGAAGCGCGGGGCGGCGTTGAAAAACTGTTTTTT
cdr3_aa: CASSEARGGVEKLFF

d_call: -
v_call: TRBV5-6
j_call: TRBJ2-3
clone_size: -
cdr3_nt: TGTGCCAGCAGCTTGGTAGGCCAGGGAACTAGCACAGATACGCAGTATTTT
cdr3_aa: CASSLVGQGTSTDTQYF

d_call: -
v_call: TRBV7-6
j_call: TRBJ1-2
clone_size: -
cdr3_nt: TGTGCCAGCAGCCCGACCCTTGTGACGGACTATGGCTACACCTTC
cdr3_aa: CASSPTLVTDYGYTF

d_call: -
v_call: TRBV29-1
j_call: TRBJ2-3
clone_size: -
cdr3_nt: TGCAGCGTTGAAGGCGGGCCCACAGATACGCAGTATTTT
cdr3_aa: CSVEGGPTDTQYF

d_call: -
v_call: TRBV6-5
j_call: TRBJ1-2
clone_size: -
cdr3_nt: TGTGCCAGCAATTCGGGGGTTGGCTACACCTTC
cdr3_aa: CASNSGVGYTF

d_call: -
v_call: TRBV18
j_call: TRBJ2-6
clone_size: -
cdr3_nt: TGTGCCAGCTCACCATCGATCCAGCTTACCTCTGGGGCCAACGTCCTGACTTTC
cdr3_aa: CASSPSIQLTSGANVLTF

d_call: -
v_call: TRBV30
j_call: TRBJ2-1
clone_size: -
cdr3_nt: TGTGCCTGGGCAGGGGTGGGTCGGAATGAGCAGTTCTTC
cdr3_aa: CAWAGVGRNEQFF

d_call: -
v_call: TRBV7-8
j_call: TRBJ2-2
clone_size: -
cdr3_nt: TGTGCCAGCAGCTTAGCGGGAACAGGTGGTCGGGCCGGGGAGCTGTTTTTT
cdr3_aa: CASSLAGTGGRAGELFF

d_call: TRBD1
v_call: TRBV18
j_call: TRBJ1-4
clone_size: -
cdr3_nt: TGTGCCAGCTCACCGACCGCGGACAGGACTAATGAAAAACTGTTTTTT
cdr3_aa: CASSPTADRTNEKLFF

d_call: TRBD2
v_call: TRBV9
j_call: TRBJ2-1
clone_size: once
cdr3_nt: TGTGCCAGCAGCGTCCGGGAGGGAGGGAACAATGAGCAGTTCTTC
cdr3_aa: CASSVREGGNNEQFF

d_call: TRBD1
v_call: TRBV30
j_call: TRBJ2-3
clone_size: -
cdr3_nt: TGTGCCTGGAGGGCTAAACAGGGGCGAGCGGATACGCAGTATTTT
cdr3_aa: CAWRAKQGRADTQYF

d_call: -
v_call: TRBV12-3/TRBV12-4
j_call: TRBJ2-5
clone_size: -
cdr3_nt: TGTGCCAGCACTGGACAGAGCCAAGAGACCCAGTACTTC
cdr3_aa: CASTGQSQETQYF

d_call: -
v_call: TRBV4-1
j_call: TRBJ1-5
clone_size: -
cdr3_nt: TGCGCCAGCAGCCAAGAAACAGAGAAGCCCCAGCATTTT
cdr3_aa: CASSQETEKPQHF

d_call: TRBD1
v_call: TRBV27
j_call: TRBJ2-1
clone_size: -
cdr3_nt: TGTGCCAGCAGTTCCCTACTTTCCACAGGGGGTTGGTACAATGAGCAGTTCTTC
cdr3_aa: CASSSLLSTGGWYNEQFF

d_call: -
v_call: TRBV10-1
j_call: TRBJ2-1
clone_size: -
cdr3_nt: TGCGCCAGCAGCTACACGAGGGCCATAGTCCCCCTCTACAATGAGCAGTTCTTC
cdr3_aa: CASSYTRAIVPLYNEQFF

d_call: -
v_call: TRBV28
j_call: TRBJ1-4
clone_size: -
cdr3_nt: TGTGCCAGCAGCCCCACAGAGGGGCGGGCGGATGAAAAACTGTTTTTT
cdr3_aa: CASSPTEGRADEKLFF